These 10 T cell receptor beta chains share one sample of origin, sequenced in a study of T cell responses to AZD1222 COVID-19 vaccine. Sequencing used immunoSEQ multiplex PCR; TCRdb keeps in-frame clones, though not all of them. The sample includes approximately 160,000 clones, roughly 93% seen only once; the top ten take over 0.7%. This specimen consisted of peripheral blood, obtained on day 0 of AZD1222 vaccination. Receptor source: an adult in good health.

The chain is built from TRBV27 and TRBJ2-7; possibly TRBD2 for D (6 bases). Trimming took 6 bases from V and 3 from J, leaving 15 bases between them. Germline values: CDR1 MNHEY, CDR2 SMNVEV (reference sequence). This CDR3 is 14 amino acids long. The DNA of the CDR3 is TGTGCCAGCAGACTCGGGACTTCCATCTACGAGCAGTACTTC. Residues: CASRLGTSIYEQYF.

The chain combines TRBV28 with TRBJ1-2; D is undetermined. The CDR3 covers 12 residues. V gave up 7 bases and J gave up 5 bases, with 11 bases separating them. Germline V lookup: CDR1 MDHEN, CDR2 SYDVKM. The CDR3 is CASNIPVYGYTF. The CDR3 bases are TGTGCCAGCAATATTCCAGTGTATGGCTACACCTTC.

The gene calls are TRBV28 and TRBJ1-5; D not certain. CDR1 and CDR2 from the germline V gene are MDHEN and SYDVKM. V was cut by 4 bases and J by 3 bases, with 13 bases left in between. The CDR3 runs 15 residues. The CDR3 sequence is CASSSAGRFNQPQHF. In DNA form, the CDR3 reads TGTGCCAGCAGTTCAGCGGGCCGTTTCAATCAGCCCCAGCATTTT. Full variable domain (rest looked up from reference TRBV28 and TRBJ1-5): DVKVTQSSRYLVKRTGEKVFLECVQDMDHENMFWYRQDPGLGLRLIYFSYDVKMKEKGDIPEGYSVSREKKERFSLILESASTNQTSMYLCASSSAGRFNQPQHFGDGTRLSIL.

Regarding this clone: The sample contains more than one DNA sequence encoding this CDR3. The V and J genes are TRBV9 and TRBJ2-7; the D is unclear. Germline CDR1 SGDLS, CDR2 YYNGEE. V lost 0 bases to trimming and J lost 4 bases, with 5 bases between them. This CDR3 contains 12 residues. The DNA of the CDR3 is TGTGCCAGCAGCGTAGGGGATTACGAGCAGTACTTC. Amino acid sequence: CASSVGDYEQYF.

The gene calls are TRBV25-1 and TRBJ1-2, with D hard to call. CDR1 and CDR2 (germline): MGHDK, SYGVNS. The CDR3 covers 14 residues. Trimming pared 2 bases from V and 2 bases from J, leaving 9 bases between. CDR3 in amino acids: CASSEVEGNYGYTF. CDR3 DNA: TGTGCCAGCAGTGAAGTCGAGGGAAACTATGGCTACACCTTC.

The chain couples TRBV28 to TRBJ2-7, with D tentatively TRBD2 (7 bases). Trimming pared 3 bases from V and 2 bases from J, leaving 14 bases between. CDR1 is MDHEN, CDR2 SYDVKM, per germline. The CDR3 is made up of 15 amino acids. This CDR3 reads CASSFYGGPTYEQYF. In DNA, the CDR3 is TGTGCCAGCAGTTTTTACGGGGGGCCTACCTACGAGCAGTACTTC.

The chain recombines TRBV6-2 or TRBV6-3 with TRBJ2-5; no clear D gene. Trimming removed 2 bases from V and 8 bases from J, with 15 bases in between. Germline CDR1 MNHEY, CDR2 SVGEGT. The length of the CDR3 is 14 residues. CDR3 in DNA: TGTGCCAGCAGTTACGTTGTTCGAGACCTCACCCAGTACTTC. Translation gives CASSYVVRDLTQYF.

The count of this clone is one. This chain uses TRBV6-2 or TRBV6-3 with TRBJ1-1; no definite D call. Germline-derived CDR1 and CDR2 are MNHEY and SVGEGT. V dropped 2 bases and J dropped 3 bases, with 7 bases sitting between them. This CDR3 comprises 13 residues. The CDR3 loop is CASSYVRDTEAFF. In DNA form, the CDR3 reads TGTGCCAGCAGTTACGTACGAGACACTGAAGCTTTCTTT.

The V and J genes are TRBV28 and TRBJ1-6; D uncertain. Trimming shortened V by 5 bases and J by 8 bases, and 4 bases separated the two germline ends. The CDR3 loop spans 11 amino acids. CDR1 is MDHEN, CDR2 SYDVKM, per germline. The CDR3 DNA follows: TGTGCCAGCAGTAGTGATTCACCCCTCCACTTT. It translates to CASSSDSPLHF.

The gene calls are TRBV11-2 and TRBJ2-1, with D hard to call. The CDR3 runs to 15 residues. Per germline, CDR1 SGHAT and CDR2 FQNNGV. V lost 5 bases, J lost 8 bases, and 19 bases lay in between. CDR3 residues: CASSPSGRIFHEQFF. The CDR3 DNA reads TGTGCCAGCAGCCCCTCTGGGCGTATTTTCCATGAGCAGTTCTTC.